This T cell receptor beta chain came from a study of cytomegalovirus exposure and HLA in healthy donors. The PCR used 60 Vbeta and 13 Jbeta primers. Clones were sequenced by immunoSEQ multiplex PCR, and TCRdb holds only the in-frame ones, with some missing. The repertoire consists of about 130,000 clones, with 78% occurring once and the leading ten covering around 1.9%. The CDR3 consists of 15 residues. With 0 bases clipped from V and 9 bases from J, the junction kept 5 bases outside the gene matches. Germline V gives CDR1 SGHRS, CDR2 YFSETQ. Points on this clone: Its specificity is not known.

Study-level points and caveats: Available immune exposure information was restricted to CMV serostatus only.

The sample taken for sequencing was PBMCs. The chain is built from TRBV5-1 and TRBJ1-6; 8 bases map to TRBD1. This TCR derives from a woman aged 35 to 49 in good health and CMV-seronegative. The CDR3 sequence is CASSLAGQEISPLHF. CDR3 nucleotide sequence: TGCGCCAGCAGCTTGGCGGGACAGGAGATTTCACCCCTCCACTTT.